Below, one T cell receptor beta chain is given with its context. With molecular barcodes, quantitative 5'-RACE was used to make the TCR beta libraries. A single record per CDR3 protein comes from TCRdb applying MiXCR to the 5' RACE reads. This table holds 270,000 or so distinct CDR3 sequences, about a sixth found once. The sample is drawn from a study of CD8 T cells in ankylosing spondylitis. Trimming at V came to 0 bases and at J to 3 bases, leaving 9 bases not matched to a gene. This CDR3 comprises 17 residues. The germline V gene encodes CDR1 LGHDT and CDR2 YNNKEL (reference sequence). The sample was blood, either unsorted or a sorted T cell fraction (not recorded which). This sequence was found in a male donor with ankylosing spondylitis or in good health (not recorded which). This chain links TRBV3-1 with TRBJ2-5, with 8 bases lining up with TRBD1. The DNA of the CDR3 is TGTGCCAGCAGCCAAGACGTCCGACAGGGGAACGAAGAGACCCAGTACTTC. It is translated as CASSQDVRQGNEETQYF.